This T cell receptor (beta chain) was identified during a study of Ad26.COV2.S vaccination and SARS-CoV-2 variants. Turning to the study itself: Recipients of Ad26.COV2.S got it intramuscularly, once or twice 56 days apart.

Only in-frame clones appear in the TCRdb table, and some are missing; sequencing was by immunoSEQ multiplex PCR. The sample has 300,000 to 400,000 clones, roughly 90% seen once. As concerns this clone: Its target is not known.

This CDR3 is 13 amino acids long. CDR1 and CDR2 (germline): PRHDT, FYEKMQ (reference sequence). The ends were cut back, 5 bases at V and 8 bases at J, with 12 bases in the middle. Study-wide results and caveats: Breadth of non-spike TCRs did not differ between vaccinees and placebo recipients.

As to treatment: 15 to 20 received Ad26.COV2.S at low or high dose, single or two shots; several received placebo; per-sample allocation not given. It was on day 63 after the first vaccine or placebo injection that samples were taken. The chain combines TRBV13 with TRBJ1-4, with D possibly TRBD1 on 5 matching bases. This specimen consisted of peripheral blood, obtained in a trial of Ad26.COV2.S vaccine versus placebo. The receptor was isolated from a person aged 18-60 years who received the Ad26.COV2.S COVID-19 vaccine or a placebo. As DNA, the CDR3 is TGTGCCAGCAGCCAGACCTGGGGGGAAAAACTGTTTTTT. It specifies CASSQTWGEKLFF. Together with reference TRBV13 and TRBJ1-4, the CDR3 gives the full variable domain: AAGVIQSPRHLIKEKRETATLKCYPIPRHDTVYWYQQGPGQDPQFLISFYEKMQSDKGSIPDRFSAQQFSDYHSELNMSSLELGDSALYFCASSQTWGEKLFFGSGTQLSVL.